Here is one T cell receptor (beta chain) with its context. An end of the junction differs from the germline gene, which may be a read error. This record comes from a study of T-cell reconstitution after alpha-beta-depleted transplantation in children. CDR1 is DFQATT, CDR2 SNEGSKA, per germline (reference sequence). The CDR3 is made up of 17 amino acids. Researchers prepared the TCRbeta library using unique molecular identifiers, the study reports. TCRdb re-derived calls from the PCR reads in MiXCR, one entry per CDR3 protein. The sample contains about 20,000 distinct CDR3 sequences, approximately 12% of which appear only once.

This chain links TRBV20-1 with TRBJ2-7, with 8 bases aligning to TRBD2. The sequencing used PBMCs, mostly from graft donor cells, collected 60 days after TCRalphabeta/CD19-depleted stem cell transplant. The receptor was isolated from a female patient under 10 years old who had a stem cell transplant for congenital amegakaryocytic thrombocytopenia, so the T cells may come from the graft donor. The CDR3 loop is CCARHLRRAGATYEQYF. The CDR3 nucleotides read TGCTGTGCTAGACACCTTCGACGAGCGGGAGCAACCTACGAGCAGTACTTC.